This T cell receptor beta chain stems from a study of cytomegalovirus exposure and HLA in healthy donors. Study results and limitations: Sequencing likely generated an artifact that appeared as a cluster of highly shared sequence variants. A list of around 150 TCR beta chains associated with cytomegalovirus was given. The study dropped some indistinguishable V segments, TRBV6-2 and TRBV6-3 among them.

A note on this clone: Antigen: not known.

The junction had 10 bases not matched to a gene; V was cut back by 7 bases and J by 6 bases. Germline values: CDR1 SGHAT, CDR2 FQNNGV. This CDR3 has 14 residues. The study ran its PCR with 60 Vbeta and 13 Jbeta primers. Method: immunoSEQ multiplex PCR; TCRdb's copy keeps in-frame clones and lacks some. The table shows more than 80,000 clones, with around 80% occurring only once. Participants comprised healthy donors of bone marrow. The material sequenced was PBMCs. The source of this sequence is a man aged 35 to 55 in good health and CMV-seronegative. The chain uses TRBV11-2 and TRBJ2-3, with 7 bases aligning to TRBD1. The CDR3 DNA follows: TGTGCCAGCAAGAAGGGGGCTGGTTGGGATACGCAGTATTTT. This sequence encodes CASKKGAGWDTQYF.